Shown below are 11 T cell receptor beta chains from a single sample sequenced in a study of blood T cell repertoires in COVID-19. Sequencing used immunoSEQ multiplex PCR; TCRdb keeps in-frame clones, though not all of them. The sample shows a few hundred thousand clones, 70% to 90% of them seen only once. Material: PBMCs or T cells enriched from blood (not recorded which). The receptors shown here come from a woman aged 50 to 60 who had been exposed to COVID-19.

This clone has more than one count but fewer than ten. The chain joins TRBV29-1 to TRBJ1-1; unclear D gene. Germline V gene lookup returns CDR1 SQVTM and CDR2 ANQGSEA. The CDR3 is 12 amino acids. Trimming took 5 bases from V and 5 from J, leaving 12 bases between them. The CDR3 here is CSVRGARTEAFF. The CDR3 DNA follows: TGCAGCGTTCGGGGAGCGAGGACTGAAGCTTTCTTT.

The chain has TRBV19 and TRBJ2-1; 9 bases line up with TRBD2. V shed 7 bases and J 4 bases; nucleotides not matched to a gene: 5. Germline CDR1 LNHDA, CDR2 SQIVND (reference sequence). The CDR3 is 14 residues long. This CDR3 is CASIGSGGYNEQFF. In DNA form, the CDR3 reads TGTGCCAGTATCGGTAGCGGGGGATACAATGAGCAGTTCTTC.

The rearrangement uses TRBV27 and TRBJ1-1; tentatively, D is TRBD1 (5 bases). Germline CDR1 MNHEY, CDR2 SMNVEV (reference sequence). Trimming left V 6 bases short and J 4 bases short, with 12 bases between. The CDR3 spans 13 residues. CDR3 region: CASRRMGGTEAFF. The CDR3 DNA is TGTGCCAGCAGAAGAATGGGGGGCACTGAAGCTTTCTTT.

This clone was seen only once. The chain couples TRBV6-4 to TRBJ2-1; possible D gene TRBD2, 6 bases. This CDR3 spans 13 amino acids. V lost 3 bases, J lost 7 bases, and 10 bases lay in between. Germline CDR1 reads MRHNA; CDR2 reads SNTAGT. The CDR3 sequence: CASSEAGGNEQFF. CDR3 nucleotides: TGTGCCAGCAGTGAGGCCGGGGGTAATGAGCAGTTCTTC.

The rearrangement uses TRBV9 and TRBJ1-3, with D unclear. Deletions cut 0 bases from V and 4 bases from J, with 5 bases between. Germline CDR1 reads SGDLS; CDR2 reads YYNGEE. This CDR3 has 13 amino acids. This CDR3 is CASSVALGNTIYF. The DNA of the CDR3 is TGTGCCAGCAGCGTAGCCTTAGGAAACACCATATATTTT.

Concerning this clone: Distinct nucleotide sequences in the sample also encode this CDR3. CDR3 region: CASSLRGTEAFF. The CDR3 coding sequence is TGTGCCAGCAGCTTGAGGGGAACTGAAGCTTTCTTT. The chain uses TRBV5-4 and TRBJ1-1; possibly TRBD1 for D (5 bases). Germline loops: CDR1 SGHNT, CDR2 YYREEE (reference sequence). The CDR3 runs to 12 residues. V lost 1 base, J lost 5 bases, and 6 bases lay in between.

CDR3 amino acids: CASSPVPGDSEKLFF. As DNA, the CDR3 is TGTGCCAGCAGCCCCGTTCCTGGGGACAGTGAAAAACTGTTTTTT. The rearrangement uses TRBV5-4 and TRBJ1-4, with TRBD1 identical over 7 bases. CDR3 length: 15 residues. Germline trimming cut 4 bases from V and 7 bases from J; bases unmatched to any gene: 10. Germline CDR1 and CDR2: SGHNT and YYREEE (reference sequence).

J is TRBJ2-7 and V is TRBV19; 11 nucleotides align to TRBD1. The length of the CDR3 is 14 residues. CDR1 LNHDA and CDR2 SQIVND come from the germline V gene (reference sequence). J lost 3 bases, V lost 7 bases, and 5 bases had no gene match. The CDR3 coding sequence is TGTGCCAGTAACGACGGGACAGGGGGCTACGAGCAGTACTTC. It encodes CASNDGTGGYEQYF.

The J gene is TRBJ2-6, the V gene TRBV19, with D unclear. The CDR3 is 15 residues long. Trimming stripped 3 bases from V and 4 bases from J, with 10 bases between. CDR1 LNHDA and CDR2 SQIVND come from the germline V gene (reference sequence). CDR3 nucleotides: TGTGCCAGTAGTATCTCGGGTAACGGGGCCAACGTCCTGACTTTC. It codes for CASSISGNGANVLTF.

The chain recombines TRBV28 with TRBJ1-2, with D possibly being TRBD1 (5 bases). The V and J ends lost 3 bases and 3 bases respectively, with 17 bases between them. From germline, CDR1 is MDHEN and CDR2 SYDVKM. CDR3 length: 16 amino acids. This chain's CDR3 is CASSFGFRALYYGYTF. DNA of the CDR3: TGTGCCAGCAGTTTCGGATTCAGGGCCCTCTACTATGGCTACACCTTC.

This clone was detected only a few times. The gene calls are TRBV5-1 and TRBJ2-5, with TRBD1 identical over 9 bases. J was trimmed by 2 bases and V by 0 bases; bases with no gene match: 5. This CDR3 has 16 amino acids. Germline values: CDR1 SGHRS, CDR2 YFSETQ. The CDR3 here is CASSLGDRVLQETQYF. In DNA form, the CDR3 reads TGCGCCAGCAGCTTGGGGGACAGGGTCCTACAAGAGACCCAGTACTTC.